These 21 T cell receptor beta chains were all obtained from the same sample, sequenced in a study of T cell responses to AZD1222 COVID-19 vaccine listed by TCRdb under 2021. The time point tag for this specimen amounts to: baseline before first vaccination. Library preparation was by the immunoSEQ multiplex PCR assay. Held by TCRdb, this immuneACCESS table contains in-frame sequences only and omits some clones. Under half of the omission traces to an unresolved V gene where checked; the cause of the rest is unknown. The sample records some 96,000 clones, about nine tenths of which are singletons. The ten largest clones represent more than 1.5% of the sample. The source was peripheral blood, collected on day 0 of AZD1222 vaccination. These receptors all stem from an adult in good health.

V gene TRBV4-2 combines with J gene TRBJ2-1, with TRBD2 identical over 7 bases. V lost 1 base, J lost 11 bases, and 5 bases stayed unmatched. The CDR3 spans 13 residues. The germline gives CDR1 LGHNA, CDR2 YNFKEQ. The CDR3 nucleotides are TGTGCCAGCAGCCAAGTTGCGGGAGTAAAGCAGTTCTTC. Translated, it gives CASSQVAGVKQFF.

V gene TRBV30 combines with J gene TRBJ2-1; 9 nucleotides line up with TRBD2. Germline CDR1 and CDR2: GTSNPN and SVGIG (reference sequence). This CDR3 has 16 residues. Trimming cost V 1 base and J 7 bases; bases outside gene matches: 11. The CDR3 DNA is TGTGCCTGGAGTGGCCCGGGACTAGCCTTTCTTAATGAGCAGTTCTTC. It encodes CAWSGPGLAFLNEQFF.

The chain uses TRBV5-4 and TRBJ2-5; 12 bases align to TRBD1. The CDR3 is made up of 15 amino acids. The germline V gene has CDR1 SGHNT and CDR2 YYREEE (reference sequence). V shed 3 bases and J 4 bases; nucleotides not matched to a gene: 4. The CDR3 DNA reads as TGTGCCAGCAGCTATGGGACAGGGGGCTCAGAGACCCAGTACTTC. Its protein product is CASSYGTGGSETQYF.

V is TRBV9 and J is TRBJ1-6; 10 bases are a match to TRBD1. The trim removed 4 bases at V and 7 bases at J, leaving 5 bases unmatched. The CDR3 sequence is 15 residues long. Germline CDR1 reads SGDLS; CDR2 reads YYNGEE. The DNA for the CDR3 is TGTGCCAGCAGCACGACGGGACAGGGGAATTCACCCCTCCACTTT. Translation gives CASSTTGQGNSPLHF. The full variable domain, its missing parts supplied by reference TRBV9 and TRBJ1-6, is DSGVTQTPKHLITATGQRVTLRCSPRSGDLSVYWYQQSLDQGLQFLIQYYNGEERAKGNILERFSAQQFPDLHSELNLSSLELGDSALYFCASSTTGQGNSPLHFGNGTRLTVT.

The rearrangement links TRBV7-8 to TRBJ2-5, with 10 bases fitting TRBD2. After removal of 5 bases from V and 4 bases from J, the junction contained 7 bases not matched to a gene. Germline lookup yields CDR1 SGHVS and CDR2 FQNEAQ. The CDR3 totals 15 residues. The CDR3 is CASSLMTSGPETQYF. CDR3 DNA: TGTGCCAGCAGCCTAATGACTAGCGGGCCAGAGACCCAGTACTTC.

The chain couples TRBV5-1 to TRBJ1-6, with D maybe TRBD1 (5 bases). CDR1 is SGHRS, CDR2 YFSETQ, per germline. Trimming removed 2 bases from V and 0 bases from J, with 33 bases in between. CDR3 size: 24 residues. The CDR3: CASSFRLQTGLAPQLGSYNSPLHF. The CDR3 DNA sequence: TGCGCCAGCAGCTTCCGGCTACAAACGGGGCTCGCCCCACAGCTAGGCTCCTATAATTCACCCCTCCACTTT.

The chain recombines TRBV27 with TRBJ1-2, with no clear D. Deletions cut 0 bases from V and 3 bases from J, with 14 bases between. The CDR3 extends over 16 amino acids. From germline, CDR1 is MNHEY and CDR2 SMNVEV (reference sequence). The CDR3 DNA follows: TGTGCCAGCAGTTTATCGTGGGCAGCAAGGGACTATGGCTACACCTTC. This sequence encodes CASSLSWAARDYGYTF.

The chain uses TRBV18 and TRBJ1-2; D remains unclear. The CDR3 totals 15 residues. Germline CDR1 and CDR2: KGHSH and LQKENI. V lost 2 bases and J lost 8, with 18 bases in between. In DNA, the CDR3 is TGTGCCAGCTCACCATCGCCCGGGTCAGAGAACGGCTACACCTTC. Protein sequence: CASSPSPGSENGYTF.

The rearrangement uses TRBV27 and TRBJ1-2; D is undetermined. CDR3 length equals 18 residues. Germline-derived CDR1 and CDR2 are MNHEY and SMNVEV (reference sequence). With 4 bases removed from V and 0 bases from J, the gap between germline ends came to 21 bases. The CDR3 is CASSSTTRGLGANYGYTF. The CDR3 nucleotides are TGTGCCAGCAGTTCCACCACACGCGGTTTGGGAGCTAACTATGGCTACACCTTC.

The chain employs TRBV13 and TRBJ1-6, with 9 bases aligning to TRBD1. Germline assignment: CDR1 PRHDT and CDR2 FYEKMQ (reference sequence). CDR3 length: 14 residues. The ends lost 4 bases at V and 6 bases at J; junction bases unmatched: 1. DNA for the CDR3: TGTGCCAGCAGCTCGACAGGGGGTAATTCACCCCTCCACTTT. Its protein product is CASSSTGGNSPLHF.

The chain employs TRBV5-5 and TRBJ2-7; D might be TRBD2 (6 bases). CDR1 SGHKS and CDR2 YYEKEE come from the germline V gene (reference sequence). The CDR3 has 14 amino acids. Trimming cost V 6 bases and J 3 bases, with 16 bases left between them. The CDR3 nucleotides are TGTGCCAGCACCATTGGGAGTAGCGGCTACGAGCAGTACTTC. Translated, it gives CASTIGSSGYEQYF.

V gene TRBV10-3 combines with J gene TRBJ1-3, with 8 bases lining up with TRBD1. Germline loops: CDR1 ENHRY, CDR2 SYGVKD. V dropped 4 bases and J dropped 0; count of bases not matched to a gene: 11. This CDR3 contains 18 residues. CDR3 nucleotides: TGTGCCATCAGTGCCTTCACCACGACAGGGGCCTCTGGAAACACCATATATTTT. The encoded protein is CAISAFTTTGASGNTIYF.

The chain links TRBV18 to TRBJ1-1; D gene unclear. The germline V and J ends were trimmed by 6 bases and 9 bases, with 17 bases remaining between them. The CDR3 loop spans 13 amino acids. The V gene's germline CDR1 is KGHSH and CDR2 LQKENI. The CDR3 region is CASSPPHEGKAFF. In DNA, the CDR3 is TGTGCCAGCTCCCCCCCCCACGAGGGAAAAGCTTTCTTT.

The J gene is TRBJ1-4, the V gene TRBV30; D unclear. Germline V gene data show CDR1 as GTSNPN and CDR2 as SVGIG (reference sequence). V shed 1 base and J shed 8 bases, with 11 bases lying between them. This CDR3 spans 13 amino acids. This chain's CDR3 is CAWSGYQGEKLFF. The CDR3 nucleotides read TGTGCCTGGAGTGGATATCAAGGGGAAAAACTGTTTTTT.

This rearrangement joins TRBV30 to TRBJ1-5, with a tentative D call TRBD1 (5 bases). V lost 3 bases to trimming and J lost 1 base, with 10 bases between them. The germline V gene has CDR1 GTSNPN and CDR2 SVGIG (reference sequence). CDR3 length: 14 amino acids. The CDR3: CAWSSGGSNQPQHF. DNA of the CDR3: TGTGCCTGGAGCAGTGGGGGGAGCAATCAGCCCCAGCATTTT.

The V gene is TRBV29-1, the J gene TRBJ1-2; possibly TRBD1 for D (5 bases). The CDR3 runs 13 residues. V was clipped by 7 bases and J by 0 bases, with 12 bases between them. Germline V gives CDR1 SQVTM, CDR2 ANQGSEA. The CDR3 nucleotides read TGCAGCGCCTGGACAAGGACTAACTATGGCTACACCTTC. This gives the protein CSAWTRTNYGYTF. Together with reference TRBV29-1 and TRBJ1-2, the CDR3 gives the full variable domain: SAVISQKPSRDICQRGTSLTIQCQVDSQVTMMFWYRQQPGQSLTLIATANQGSEATYESGFVIDKFPISRPNLTFSTLTVSNMSPEDSSIYLCSAWTRTNYGYTFGSGTRLTVV.

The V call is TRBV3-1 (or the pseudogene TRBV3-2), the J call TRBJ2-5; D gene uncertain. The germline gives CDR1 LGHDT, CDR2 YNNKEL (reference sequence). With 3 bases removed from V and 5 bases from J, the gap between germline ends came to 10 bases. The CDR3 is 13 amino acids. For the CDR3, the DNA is TGTGCCAGCAGCCATGTTGATGTGGAGACCCAGTACTTC. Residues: CASSHVDVETQYF.

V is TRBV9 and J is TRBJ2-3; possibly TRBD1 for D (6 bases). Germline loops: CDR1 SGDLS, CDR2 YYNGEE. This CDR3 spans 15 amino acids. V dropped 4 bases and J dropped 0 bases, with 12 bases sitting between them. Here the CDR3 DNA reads TGTGCCAGCAGCCAAACAGGACAGAGCACAGATACGCAGTATTTT. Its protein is CASSQTGQSTDTQYF.

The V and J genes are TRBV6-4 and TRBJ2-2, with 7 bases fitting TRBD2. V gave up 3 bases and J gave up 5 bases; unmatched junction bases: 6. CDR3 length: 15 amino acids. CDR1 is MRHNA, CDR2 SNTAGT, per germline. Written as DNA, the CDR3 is TGTGCCAGCAGTGAAGTGGGGGGGATGACCGGGGAGCTGTTTTTT. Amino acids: CASSEVGGMTGELFF.

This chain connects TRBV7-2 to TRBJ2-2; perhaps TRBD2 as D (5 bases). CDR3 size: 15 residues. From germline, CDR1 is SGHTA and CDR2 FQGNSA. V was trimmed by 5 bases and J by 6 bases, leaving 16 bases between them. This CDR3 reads CASSITRVGAGELFF. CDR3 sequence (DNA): TGTGCCAGCAGCATTACTAGAGTAGGCGCCGGGGAGCTGTTTTTT.

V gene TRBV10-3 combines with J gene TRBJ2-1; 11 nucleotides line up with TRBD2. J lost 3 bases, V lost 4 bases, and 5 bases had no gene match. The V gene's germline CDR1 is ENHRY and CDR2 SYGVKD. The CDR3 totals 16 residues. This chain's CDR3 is CAISGGTSGLYNEQFF. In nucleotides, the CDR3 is TGTGCCATCAGTGGGGGGACTAGCGGACTCTACAATGAGCAGTTCTTC.